The clone carrying this T cell receptor beta chain has ten or more counts. Its antigen is undetermined. The data were taken from a study of shared clonotypes between healthy human individuals. Sequencing used immunoSEQ multiplex PCR; TCRdb keeps in-frame clones, though not all of them. The table records some 500,000 clones, around 77% of them present only once. Points from the study as a whole: Clonotype sharing among the donors was expected to vary with sequencing depth. Donors were few, which limited the genetic and exposure-history diversity represented.

Some 92 million PBMCs per unsorted sample were used for genomic DNA. Germline CDR1 and CDR2: SQVTM and ANQGSEA. J was trimmed by 5 bases and V by 5 bases; bases with no gene match: 10. This CDR3 comprises 14 residues. Material: PBMCs. The source is a woman in her thirties or forties in good health. Some clones in this sample may be carry-over from other donors' samples. V is TRBV29-1 and J is TRBJ1-1; TRBD1 aligns across 8 bases. The CDR3, as DNA: TGCAGCGTTACAGGGGGTCCCGCGGGGACTGAAGCTTTCTTT. Translation gives CSVTGGPAGTEAFF.